The rows below give T cell receptor beta chains drawn from one sample of a study of T cell repertoires in cytomegalovirus infection. Using its own MiXCR run on the reads, TCRdb lists one record per CDR3 protein. The sample holds more than 250,000 distinct CDR3 sequences, 25% seen once. No antigen has been identified for these receptors. Sequenced here: cultured PBMCs, sampled from culture after CMV antigen stimulation. The receptors were gathered from a human donor in good health (CMV status not recorded). Some clones in this sample may be carry-over from other donors' samples. CDR3s include the opening cysteine and the closing phenylalanine or tryptophan. The D gene is left open where the match is weak. Clone size appears in some rows only: once, few, many, or a class for an expanded clone.

V gene	J gene	clone size	D gene	CDR3 DNA	CDR3 protein
TRBV7-4	TRBJ2-7	few	TRBD2	TGTGCCAGCAGCCCGCTAGCGGACTCCTACGAGCAGTACTTC	CASSPLADSYEQYF
TRBV5-1	TRBJ2-1	-	TRBD2	TGCGCCAGCAGCTTGGAACTAGCGGGAATTGATGAGCAGTTCTTC	CASSLELAGIDEQFF
TRBV5-1	TRBJ1-1	few	-	TGCGCCAGCAGCTTGGGACAGACGTCTGAAGCTTTCTTT	CASSLGQTSEAFF
TRBV5-5	TRBJ2-1	-	-	TGTGCCAGCAGCTTGTGGGGGCCCTACAATGAGCAGTTCTTC	CASSLWGPYNEQFF
TRBV6-2/TRBV6-3	TRBJ1-5	-	TRBD1	TGTGCCAGCAGCCAGACAGGGGGCTCAGGCAATCAGCCCCAGCATTTT	CASSQTGGSGNQPQHF
TRBV6-5	TRBJ1-1	-	-	TGTGCCAGCAGTTACTCTCGGGAAAACACTGAAGCTTTCTTT	CASSYSRENTEAFF
TRBV7-6	TRBJ2-1	-	TRBD2	TGTGCCAGCAGCTTAGTAATGAGTAGCGGGAGGGGGAATGAGCAGTTCTTC	CASSLVMSSGRGNEQFF
TRBV12-3/TRBV12-4	TRBJ2-5	few	-	TGTGCCAGCACGTCGGACACGGCAGAGACCCAGTACTTC	CASTSDTAETQYF
TRBV4-3	TRBJ2-2	few	-	TGCGCCAGCAGCCAATATGTTGGGGGGAACACCGGGGAGCTGTTTTTT	CASSQYVGGNTGELFF
TRBV5-6	TRBJ2-2	few	-	TGTGCCAGCAGCTTGTGGATAGGTCTAGGCACCGGGGAGCTGTTTTTT	CASSLWIGLGTGELFF
TRBV12-3/TRBV12-4	TRBJ2-5	-	TRBD2	TGTGCCAGCAGGCTAGCGGCGGAGACCCAGTACTTC	CASRLAAETQYF
TRBV5-1	TRBJ1-1	few	TRBD1	TGCGCCAGCAGCTTAACAGGGGCTCTCCACACTGAAGCTTTCTTT	CASSLTGALHTEAFF
TRBV7-2	TRBJ2-1	many	-	TGTGCCAGCAGCTTAAGGGGGGACGAATACAATGAGCAGTTCTTC	CASSLRGDEYNEQFF
TRBV29-1	TRBJ2-3	few	-	TGCAGCGTTGAATGGGGGTTCGGTAACGTGGGCACAGATACGCAGTATTTT	CSVEWGFGNVGTDTQYF
TRBV4-2	TRBJ2-4	many	TRBD2	TGTGCCAGCAGCCAGAGGACTAGCGGAATAGCCAAAAACATTCAGTACTTC	CASSQRTSGIAKNIQYF
TRBV7-2	TRBJ1-3	many	-	TGTGCCAGCAGCGTGGGGACCTCTGGAAACACCATATATTTT	CASSVGTSGNTIYF
TRBV12-3/TRBV12-4	TRBJ1-5	-	-	TGTGCCAGCAGTTTAGGTGGAGAGAGGCAGCCCCAGCATTTT	CASSLGGERQPQHF
TRBV6-1	TRBJ1-6	many	-	TGTGCCAGCAGGGGGACGGCGTCTGGCATCTCACCCCTCCACTTT	CASRGTASGISPLHF
TRBV5-4	TRBJ2-7	-	TRBD1	TGTGCCAGCAGCCCGAGACAGGGGACCCTCTACGAGCAGTACTTC	CASSPRQGTLYEQYF
TRBV7-2	TRBJ2-1	-	TRBD2	TGTGCCAGCAGCGCCGACGGTGCTAGCGGAGGGAATGAGCAGTTCTTC	CASSADGASGGNEQFF
TRBV20-1	TRBJ1-2	-	-	TGCAGTGCTAGAGTCAGAGAGGTTGGATCCGGCTACACCTTC	CSARVREVGSGYTF
TRBV7-8	TRBJ2-1	-	TRBD2	TGTGCCAGCAGCTTAATTTTAGGGACTAGCTTTCTAGGTGAGCAGTTCTTC	CASSLILGTSFLGEQFF
TRBV7-3	TRBJ2-1	-	-	TGTGCCAGCAGCCAGGGGGGGGTAAGCTCCTACAATGAGCAGTTCTTC	CASSQGGVSSYNEQFF
TRBV7-6	TRBJ1-1	few	TRBD1	TGTGCCAGCAGCTTTCCCCGGAATCCGGGACAGGACAACACTGAAGCTTTCTTT	CASSFPRNPGQDNTEAFF
TRBV12-3/TRBV12-4	TRBJ2-5	-	TRBD1	TGTGCCAGCAACTCGAACAGGGGTAAAGAGACCCAGTACTTC	CASNSNRGKETQYF
TRBV7-2	TRBJ2-1	many	-	TGTGCCAGCAGCACAAGCGGAATCAATGAGCAGTTCTTC	CASSTSGINEQFF
TRBV6-1	TRBJ2-3	few	TRBD2	TGTGCCAGCAGTCAGGGACTAGCGGGACTCTCCACAGATACGCAGTATTTT	CASSQGLAGLSTDTQYF
TRBV19	TRBJ2-7	few	-	TGTGCCAGTAGTATAGCGAGCGGGCCTTCCTACGAGCAGTACTTC	CASSIASGPSYEQYF
TRBV3-1	TRBJ2-1	-	-	TGTGCCAGCAGCCTCCCGGGGGCTCCTGAGCAGTTCTTC	CASSLPGAPEQFF
TRBV4-1	TRBJ2-3	-	TRBD2	TGCGCCAGCAGCCAAGACGCTGAGGGAGCGGGAGTGTATACGCAGTATTTT	CASSQDAEGAGVYTQYF
TRBV7-9	TRBJ2-2	-	TRBD2	TGTGCCAGCAGCCCCGGACTAGCGGGAGCCCACTACACCGGGGAGCTGTTTTTT	CASSPGLAGAHYTGELFF
TRBV11-3	TRBJ2-3	-	TRBD2	TGTGCCAGCAGAAAGCGGGCTAGCGGGAGCACAGATACGCAGTATTTT	CASRKRASGSTDTQYF
TRBV6-5	TRBJ2-1	few	TRBD2	TGTGCCAGCAGTTCATCTAGCGGGAGGCTCTACAATGAGCAGTTCTTC	CASSSSSGRLYNEQFF
TRBV7-9	TRBJ1-2	-	-	TGTGCCAGCAGCTTAAGTCAGCTTTTCTATGGCTACACCTTC	CASSLSQLFYGYTF
TRBV7-9	TRBJ1-2	-	-	TGTGCCAGCGAGGGCAACGGCTACACCTTC	CASEGNGYTF
TRBV27	TRBJ2-3	few	-	TGTGCCAGCAAGACGACAGATACGCAGTATTTT	CASKTTDTQYF
TRBV20-1	TRBJ1-2	-	-	TGCAGTGCTAGAGAGGCCCCTTCAGGCGACTATGGCTACACCTTC	CSAREAPSGDYGYTF
TRBV7-9	TRBJ2-4	few	TRBD2	TGTGCCAGCAGCTTGTGGGAGGGCCAAATTCAGTACTTC	CASSLWEGQIQYF
TRBV9	TRBJ2-1	-	TRBD2	TGTGCCAGCAGCCCTCGCTGGACTAGCGGGAGCGATGAGCAGTTCTTC	CASSPRWTSGSDEQFF
TRBV4-1	TRBJ2-3	-	TRBD2	TGCGCCAGCAGCCACAGACTAGCGGGAGGAGTAGATACGCAGTATTTT	CASSHRLAGGVDTQYF
TRBV6-5	TRBJ2-5	-	-	TGTGCCAGCAGTTACCTCCGGACAGCGTACCAAGAGACCCAGTACTTC	CASSYLRTAYQETQYF
TRBV7-2	TRBJ1-6	few	TRBD1	TGTGCCAGCAGCGGGACAGGGAGAAAGAATTCACCCCTCCACTTT	CASSGTGRKNSPLHF
TRBV7-2	TRBJ2-1	many	TRBD2	TGTGCCAGCAGATCACAGACTAGCGGGAGTTATGAGCAGTTCTTC	CASRSQTSGSYEQFF
TRBV6-1	TRBJ2-2	-	-	TGTGCCAGCAGTGAATACGGCGGGGAGCTGTTTTTT	CASSEYGGELFF